Following are 28 T cell receptor beta chains from one sample sequenced in a study of CD8 T cells in ankylosing spondylitis (dated by TCRdb to 2017 to 2019). Libraries were built with 5' RACE. The instrument given in TCRdb is Illumina HiSeq 2500. TCRdb handled the public reads itself, with Q25 trimming in fastp and clone calling in MiXCR, and kept productive beta chains. CDR3 protein sequences are deduplicated, and each keeps its most common genes and DNA. Within this sample are 200,000 to 300,000 distinct CDR3 sequences, with less than 10% of them counted one time only. The ten top clones hold almost 7% of the sample. Sequencing used blood, either unsorted or a sorted T cell fraction (not recorded which). These receptors originate from a male donor with ankylosing spondylitis or in good health (not recorded which).

This clonotype came up many times. One end of the junction varies from germline; a read error may be responsible. The chain couples TRBV7-7 to TRBJ2-1; D possibly corresponds to TRBD2 (6 bases). The CDR3 is made up of 15 amino acids. Germline V CDR1 and CDR2: SSHAT, FNYEAQ (reference sequence). The chain's CDR3 is CASSLGGIGNNEQFF. CDR3 nucleotide sequence: TGTGCTAGCAGCTTAGGCGGGATAGGAAACAATGAGCAGTTCTTC.

The chain uses TRBV7-6 and TRBJ2-7, with 7 bases fitting TRBD1. CDR1 and CDR2 from the germline V gene are SGHVS and FNYEAQ. The junction had 16 bases not matched to a gene; V was cut back by 0 bases and J by 2 bases. The CDR3 sequence is 19 residues long. CDR3 in DNA: TGTGCCAGCAGCTTAGCGGCGTCAAGTGGAAGACAGGGAGCCTACGAGCAGTACTTC. Its translation is CASSLAASSGRQGAYEQYF. The variable domain in full, with the rest retrieved from reference TRBV7-6 and TRBJ2-7, is GAGVSQSPRYKVTKRGQDVALRCDPISGHVSLYWYRQALGQGPEFLTYFNYEAQQDKSGLPNDRFSAERPEGSISTLTIQRTEQRDSAMYRCASSLAASSGRQGAYEQYFGPGTRLTVT.

In its sample, this clonotype was seen many times. The rearrangement joins TRBV12-3 or TRBV12-4 to TRBJ1-1; TRBD1 might be the D (5 bases). This CDR3 has 14 amino acids. V lost 0 bases to trimming and J lost 1 base, with 6 bases between them. The CDR3 nucleotides are TGTGCCAGCAGTTTAGCAGGGGCGAACACTGAAGCTTTCTTT. This gives the protein CASSLAGANTEAFF.

This clonotype was detected ten times or more. The rearrangement links TRBV7-2 to TRBJ1-1; D call uncertain. V was trimmed by 2 bases and J by 7 bases, leaving 8 bases between them. CDR3 length: 12 residues. CDR1 is SGHTA, CDR2 FQGNSA, per germline. The CDR3 DNA sequence: TGTGCCAGCAGCTTAAGGCCTGTTGAAGCTTTCTTT. It is translated as CASSLRPVEAFF.

This clonotype was found many times. The chain links TRBV6-2 or TRBV6-3 to TRBJ1-5, with 7 bases fitting TRBD1. There are 17 residues in the CDR3. Germline CDR1 and CDR2: MNHEY and SVGEGT. Trimming removed 2 bases from V and 1 base from J; junction bases left unmatched: 8. The CDR3 bases are TGTGCCAGCAGTTACCGTGGGGACAGTTCGAGCAATCAGCCCCAGCATTTT. Translated: CASSYRGDSSSNQPQHF.

The rearrangement joins TRBV18 to TRBJ1-1; D is unclear. This CDR3 has 14 amino acids. V was shortened by 3 bases and J by 0 bases, with 8 bases between the two germline ends. CDR1 is KGHSH, CDR2 LQKENI, per germline. The CDR3 spells CASSPTAVNTEAFF. CDR3 in DNA: TGTGCCAGCTCACCGACGGCTGTGAACACTGAAGCTTTCTTT.

The CDR3 loop is CASSEAGPYNSPLHF. CDR3 bases: TGTGCCAGCAGTGAAGCAGGCCCCTATAATTCACCCCTCCACTTT. The rearrangement joins TRBV6-1 to TRBJ1-6; D is unclear. Trimming shortened V by 0 bases and J by 2 bases, and 5 bases separated the two germline ends. CDR3 length: 15 amino acids. Germline CDR1 MNHNS, CDR2 SASEGT.

This clonotype was detected ten times or more. The chain carries TRBV12-3 or TRBV12-4 and TRBJ1-2; possibly TRBD1 for D (5 bases). CDR3 length: 13 residues. The V gene lost 0 bases and the J gene lost 5 bases, with 7 bases spanning the gap. The CDR3: CASSLAGEYGYTF. CDR3 nucleotides: TGTGCCAGCAGTTTAGCAGGGGAGTATGGCTACACCTTC.

The chain links TRBV10-1 to TRBJ2-7; D remains ambiguous. This CDR3 has 15 residues. The germline V gene has CDR1 WNHNN and CDR2 SYGVQD (reference sequence). Trimming took off 2 bases at V and 2 bases at J, with 13 bases between the two ends. DNA for the CDR3: TGCGCCAGCAGTGAGAGAGGATTTTCCCCCTACGAGCAGTACTTC. It translates to CASSERGFSPYEQYF.

This clonotype showed up many times. This rearrangement joins TRBV20-1 to TRBJ2-5; no reliable D call. Per germline, CDR1 DFQATT and CDR2 SNEGSKA (reference sequence). V lost 5 bases to trimming and J lost 2 bases, with 9 bases between them. The CDR3 runs to 12 residues. CDR3 amino acids: CSAPQVQETQYF. The CDR3 DNA follows: TGCAGTGCTCCGCAGGTGCAAGAGACCCAGTACTTC.

In this sample, this clonotype turned up many times. This chain joins TRBV20-1 and TRBJ2-5; a weak D match, TRBD2 (6 bases). Deletions cut 6 bases from V and 1 base from J, with 12 bases between. The CDR3 has 13 residues. Germline-derived CDR1 and CDR2 are DFQATT and SNEGSKA (reference sequence). DNA for the CDR3: TGCAGTGCACACCCCGGGGGCCAAGAGACCCAGTACTTC. Encoded protein: CSAHPGGQETQYF.

This clonotype was counted many times. The chain joins TRBV3-1 to TRBJ1-5, with D unresolved. The CDR3 is 13 amino acids. Germline CDR1 LGHDT, CDR2 YNNKEL (reference sequence). Trimming removed 5 bases at V and 5 bases at J, with 10 bases between. The DNA of the CDR3 is TGTGCCAGCAGCTTCAGAGGGTATCAGCCCCAGCATTTT. This gives the protein CASSFRGYQPQHF.

V and J are TRBV27 and TRBJ1-2; a possible D gene is TRBD1 (5 bases). Germline V CDR1 and CDR2: MNHEY, SMNVEV (reference sequence). The CDR3 totals 13 residues. The V gene lost 6 bases and the J gene lost 4 bases, with 12 bases spanning the gap. CDR3 protein: CASRPGTFYGYTF. The CDR3 DNA is TGTGCCAGCAGGCCCGGGACCTTCTATGGCTACACCTTC.

The gene calls are TRBV7-9 and TRBJ1-5; D is perhaps TRBD1 (6 bases). The CDR3 contains 13 residues. Trimming cost V 5 bases and J 6 bases, with 11 bases left between them. Germline loops: CDR1 SEHNR, CDR2 FQNEAQ (reference sequence). The DNA of the CDR3 is TGTGCCAGCAGCCAGGGGTCTGGTCAGCCCCAGCATTTT. It yields the protein CASSQGSGQPQHF. The full variable domain, rest sourced from reference TRBV7-9 and TRBJ1-5, is DTGVSQNPRHKITKRGQNVTFRCDPISEHNRLYWYRQTLGQGPEFLTYFQNEAQLEKSRLLSDRFSAERPKGSFSTLEIQRTEQGDSAMYLCASSQGSGQPQHFGDGTRLSIL.

This clonotype was found a few times. This chain uses TRBV20-1 with TRBJ2-7; D possibly matches TRBD1 or TRBD2 (5 bases each). V dropped 5 bases and J dropped 7 bases, with 21 bases sitting between them. This CDR3 has 14 amino acids. CDR1 DFQATT and CDR2 SNEGSKA come from the germline V gene (reference sequence). CDR3 residues: CSAASRDPDGEQYF. The CDR3, as DNA: TGCAGTGCTGCATCCCGGGACCCAGACGGGGAGCAGTACTTC.

At least ten counts were recorded for this clonotype. The rearrangement joins TRBV24-1 to TRBJ2-1; D gene unclear. In germline, CDR1 is KGHDR, CDR2 SFDVKD. This CDR3 region has 11 residues. Between the trimmed V and J ends, which lost 7 bases and 10 bases, there was a span of 10 bases. The DNA of the CDR3 is TGTGCCACCAGCGACATAAAGGAGCAGTTCTTC. It translates to CATSDIKEQFF.

This clonotype was observed many times. The chain has TRBV7-9 and TRBJ1-1; D is perhaps TRBD1 (5 bases). This CDR3 has 13 residues. Trimming pared 5 bases from V and 5 bases from J, leaving 12 bases between. The germline gives CDR1 SEHNR, CDR2 FQNEAQ (reference sequence). The CDR3 bases are TGTGCCAGCAGCCCCACGAGGACAACTGAAGCTTTCTTT. Its translation: CASSPTRTTEAFF.

This clonotype was seen many times. J is TRBJ2-1 and V is TRBV6-1; 8 bases are a match to TRBD1. Germline trimming cut 6 bases from V and 8 bases from J; bases unmatched to any gene: 12. The germline V gene has CDR1 MNHNS and CDR2 SASEGT. There are 15 residues in the CDR3. The CDR3 nucleotides are TGTGCCAGCAGCCTAAGACTGGACAGGGAGGATGAGCAGTTCTTC. Amino acids: CASSLRLDREDEQFF.

This clonotype was detected ten times or more. This chain links TRBV4-1 with TRBJ2-3; 8 nucleotides line up with TRBD2. Trimming removed 4 bases from V and 1 base from J; junction bases left unmatched: 4. Germline assignment: CDR1 MGHRA and CDR2 YSYEKL. This CDR3 is built from 15 residues. CDR3 DNA sequence: TGCGCCAGCAGCCTCCGGCGGGAGGGCACAGATACGCAGTATTTT. This sequence encodes CASSLRREGTDTQYF.

Many counts were recorded for this clonotype. The chain links TRBV20-1 to TRBJ1-1; no clear D gene. Germline CDR1 reads DFQATT; CDR2 reads SNEGSKA (reference sequence). V dropped 1 base and J dropped 7 bases, with 13 bases sitting between them. The CDR3 is 13 amino acids. The CDR3 DNA sequence: TGCAGTGCTAGAGCCTATAAATCCCGTGAAGCTTTCTTT. Translation: CSARAYKSREAFF.

CDR3 sequence: CATSVSAGTTQYF. The CDR3 DNA reads as TGTGCCACCAGCGTATCGGCAGGAACGACGCAGTATTTT. The V and J genes are TRBV24-1 and TRBJ2-3; D is unresolved. The CDR3 runs to 13 residues. Germline lookup yields CDR1 KGHDR and CDR2 SFDVKD. V was clipped by 7 bases and J by 9 bases, with 16 bases between them.

In its sample, this clonotype was seen many times. This sequence joins TRBV20-1 and TRBJ1-5, with D unresolved. V was shortened by 3 bases and J by 1 base, with 4 bases between the two germline ends. CDR1 is DFQATT and CDR2 is SNEGSKA in the germline V gene (reference sequence). The CDR3 contains 12 residues. As DNA, the CDR3 is TGCAGTGCTAGTCACAGCAATCAGCCCCAGCATTTT. Residues: CSASHSNQPQHF.

This clonotype has at least ten counts. At one end the junction does not follow the germline gene, possibly because of a read error. The chain carries TRBV7-9 and TRBJ1-4; 10 bases are a match to TRBD1. The CDR3 totals 11 residues. The V gene's germline CDR1 is SEHNR and CDR2 FQNEAQ (reference sequence). In nucleotides, the CDR3 is TGTGCCAGCAGCCCCGGACAGGGGGTGGTTTTT. Translated, it gives CASSPGQGVVF.

On this clonotype: Being one base from a much bigger clone, this may be a read error. The chain employs TRBV30 and TRBJ2-7; TRBD1 matches at 7 bases. Trimming took 8 bases from V and 1 from J; bases not matched to a gene: 8. Germline loops: CDR1 GTSNPN, CDR2 SVGIG (reference sequence). CDR3 length equals 13 residues. The CDR3 region has the DNA TGTGCCCGGGCCGGGACAGTATCCTACGAGCAGTACTTC. This encodes CARAGTVSYEQYF.

At least ten counts were recorded for this clonotype. The chain employs TRBV20-1 and TRBJ1-5; D remains ambiguous. The V end was cut by 6 bases, the J end by 4 bases, with 10 bases between. The CDR3 sequence is 12 residues long. Germline lookup yields CDR1 DFQATT and CDR2 SNEGSKA (reference sequence). CDR3 in DNA: TGCAGTGCATCCGGGGAGAATCAGCCCCAGCATTTT. Translation: CSASGENQPQHF.

This clonotype came up many times. The chain recombines TRBV9 with TRBJ2-1, with 12 nucleotides matching TRBD2. V lost 2 bases and J lost 7; bases outside the gene matches: 1. Germline-derived CDR1 and CDR2 are SGDLS and YYNGEE. The CDR3 is made up of 14 amino acids. This CDR3 reads CASSVGTSGNEQFF. For the CDR3, the DNA is TGTGCCAGCAGCGTGGGGACTAGCGGGAATGAGCAGTTCTTC.

In this sample, this clonotype turned up many times. V and J are TRBV9 and TRBJ2-3; 10 bases line up with TRBD2. V trimming: 0 bases; J trimming: 4 bases; junction bases outside the gene matches: 5. The germline V gene encodes CDR1 SGDLS and CDR2 YYNGEE. The CDR3 loop spans 16 amino acids. The chain's CDR3 is CASSVDPSGGADTQYF. The CDR3, as DNA: TGTGCCAGCAGCGTAGATCCTAGCGGGGGAGCAGATACGCAGTATTTT.

This clonotype was seen ten or more times. The rearrangement uses TRBV9 and TRBJ2-1; 9 bases line up with TRBD2. The CDR3 is made up of 15 amino acids. Germline lookup yields CDR1 SGDLS and CDR2 YYNGEE. V lost 0 bases and J lost 4; bases outside the gene matches: 2. The CDR3 here is CASSVVAGEYNEQFF. CDR3 sequence (DNA): TGTGCCAGCAGCGTAGTAGCGGGGGAGTACAATGAGCAGTTCTTC.